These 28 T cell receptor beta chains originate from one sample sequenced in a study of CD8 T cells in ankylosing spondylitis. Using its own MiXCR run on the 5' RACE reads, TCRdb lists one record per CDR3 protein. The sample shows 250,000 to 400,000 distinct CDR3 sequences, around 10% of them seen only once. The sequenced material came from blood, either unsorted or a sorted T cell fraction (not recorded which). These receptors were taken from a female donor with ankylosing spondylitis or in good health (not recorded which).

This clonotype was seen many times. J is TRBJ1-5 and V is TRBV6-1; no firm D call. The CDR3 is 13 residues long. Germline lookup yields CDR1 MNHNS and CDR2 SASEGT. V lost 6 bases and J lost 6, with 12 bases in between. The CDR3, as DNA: TGTGCCAGCAGCCCAGCACAGCTTCAGCCCCAGCATTTT. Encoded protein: CASSPAQLQPQHF.

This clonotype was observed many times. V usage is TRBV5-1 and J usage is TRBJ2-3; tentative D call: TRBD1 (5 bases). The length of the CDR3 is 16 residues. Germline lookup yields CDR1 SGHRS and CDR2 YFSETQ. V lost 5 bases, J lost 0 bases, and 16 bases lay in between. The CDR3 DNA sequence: TGCGCCAGCAGTCGCGAGGCAGGGCGTAGCACAGATACGCAGTATTTT. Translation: CASSREAGRSTDTQYF.

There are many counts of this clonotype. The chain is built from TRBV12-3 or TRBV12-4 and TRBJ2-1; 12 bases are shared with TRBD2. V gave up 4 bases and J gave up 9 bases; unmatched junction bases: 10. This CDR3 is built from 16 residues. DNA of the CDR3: TGTGCCAGCAGTTCTAAACTAGCGGGAGGCTCTGGTGAGCAGTTCTTC. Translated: CASSSKLAGGSGEQFF.

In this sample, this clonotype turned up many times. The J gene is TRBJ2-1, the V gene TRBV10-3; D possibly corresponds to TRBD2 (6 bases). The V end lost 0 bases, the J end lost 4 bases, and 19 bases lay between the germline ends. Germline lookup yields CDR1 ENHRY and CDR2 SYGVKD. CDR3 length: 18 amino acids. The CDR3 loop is CAISESERAAFSYNEQFF. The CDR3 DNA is TGTGCCATCAGTGAGTCAGAGCGGGCGGCCTTCAGTTACAATGAGCAGTTCTTC.

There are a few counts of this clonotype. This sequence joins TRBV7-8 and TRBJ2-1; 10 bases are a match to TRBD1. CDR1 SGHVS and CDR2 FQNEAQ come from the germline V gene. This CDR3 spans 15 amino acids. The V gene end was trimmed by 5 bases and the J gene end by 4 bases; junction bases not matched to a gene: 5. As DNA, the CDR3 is TGTGCCAGCAGCATCCGGGACAGGGGTTACAATGAGCAGTTCTTC. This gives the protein CASSIRDRGYNEQFF.

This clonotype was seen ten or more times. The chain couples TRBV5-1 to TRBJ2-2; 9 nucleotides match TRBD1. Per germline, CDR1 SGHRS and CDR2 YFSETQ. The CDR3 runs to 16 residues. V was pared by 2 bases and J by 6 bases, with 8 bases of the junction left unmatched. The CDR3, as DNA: TGCGCCAGCAGCTTCACCGGGACAGGGTTCTCCGGGGAGCTGTTTTTT. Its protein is CASSFTGTGFSGELFF.

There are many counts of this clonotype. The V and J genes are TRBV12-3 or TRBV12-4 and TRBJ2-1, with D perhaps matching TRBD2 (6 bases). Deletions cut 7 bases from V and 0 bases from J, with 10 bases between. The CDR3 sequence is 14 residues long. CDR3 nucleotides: TGTGCCAGCACACCCGGGGGCTCCTACAATGAGCAGTTCTTC. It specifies CASTPGGSYNEQFF.

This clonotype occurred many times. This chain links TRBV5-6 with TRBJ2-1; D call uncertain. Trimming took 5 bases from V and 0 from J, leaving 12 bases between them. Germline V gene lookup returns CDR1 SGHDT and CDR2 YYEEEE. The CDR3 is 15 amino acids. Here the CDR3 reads CASSLGRSSYNEQFF. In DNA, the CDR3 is TGTGCCAGCAGTTTAGGGCGGAGCTCCTACAATGAGCAGTTCTTC.

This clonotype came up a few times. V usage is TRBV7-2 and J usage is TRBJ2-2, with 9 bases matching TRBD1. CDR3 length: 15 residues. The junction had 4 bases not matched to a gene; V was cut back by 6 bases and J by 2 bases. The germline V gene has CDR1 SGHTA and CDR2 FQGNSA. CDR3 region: CASRLQGANTGELFF. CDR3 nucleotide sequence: TGTGCCAGCAGATTACAGGGGGCCAACACCGGGGAGCTGTTTTTT.

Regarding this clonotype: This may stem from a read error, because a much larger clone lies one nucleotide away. CDR3 in amino acids: CSGLTGSPSYGHTF. As DNA, the CDR3 is TGCAGCGGCTTGACAGGGAGCCCCTCTTATGGCCACACCTTC. This chain joins TRBV29-1 and TRBJ1-2, with 7 bases fitting TRBD1. The germline gives CDR1 SQVTM, CDR2 ANQGSEA. The length of the CDR3 is 14 residues.

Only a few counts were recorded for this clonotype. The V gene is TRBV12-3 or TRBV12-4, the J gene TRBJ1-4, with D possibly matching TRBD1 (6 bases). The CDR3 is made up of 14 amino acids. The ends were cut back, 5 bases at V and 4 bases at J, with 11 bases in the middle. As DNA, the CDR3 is TGTGCCAGCAGTCCCGACAGGATTAATGAAAAACTGTTTTTT. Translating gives CASSPDRINEKLFF.

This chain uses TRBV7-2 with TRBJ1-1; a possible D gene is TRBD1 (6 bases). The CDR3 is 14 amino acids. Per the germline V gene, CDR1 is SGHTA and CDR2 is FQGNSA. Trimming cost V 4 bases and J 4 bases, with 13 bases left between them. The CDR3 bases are TGTGCCAGCAGCTCCACAGGGTTCCCCACTGAAGCTTTCTTT. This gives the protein CASSSTGFPTEAFF.

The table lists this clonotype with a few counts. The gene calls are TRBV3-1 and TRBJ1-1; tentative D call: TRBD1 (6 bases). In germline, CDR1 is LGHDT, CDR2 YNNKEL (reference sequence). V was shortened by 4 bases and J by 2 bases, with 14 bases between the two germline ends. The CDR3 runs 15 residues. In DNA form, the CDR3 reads TGTGCCAGCAGCCCGACGGGGGCAGCCAACACTGAAGCTTTCTTT. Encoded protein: CASSPTGAANTEAFF.

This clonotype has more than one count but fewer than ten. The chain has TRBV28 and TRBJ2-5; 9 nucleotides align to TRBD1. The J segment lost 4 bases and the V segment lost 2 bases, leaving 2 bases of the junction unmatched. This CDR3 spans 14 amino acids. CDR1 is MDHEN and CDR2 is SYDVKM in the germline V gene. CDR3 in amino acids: CASSLPTGGETQYF. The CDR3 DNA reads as TGTGCCAGCAGTTTACCGACAGGGGGAGAGACCCAGTACTTC.

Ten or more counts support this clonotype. CDR3 loop: CSASTASGNTDTQYF. CDR3 nucleotide sequence: TGCAGTGCTAGCACGGCTAGCGGGAATACAGATACGCAGTATTTT. The rearrangement uses TRBV20-1 and TRBJ2-3; 9 positions match TRBD2. Germline loops: CDR1 DFQATT, CDR2 SNEGSKA (reference sequence). Germline trimming cut 3 bases from V and 3 bases from J; bases unmatched to any gene: 7. CDR3 size: 15 residues.

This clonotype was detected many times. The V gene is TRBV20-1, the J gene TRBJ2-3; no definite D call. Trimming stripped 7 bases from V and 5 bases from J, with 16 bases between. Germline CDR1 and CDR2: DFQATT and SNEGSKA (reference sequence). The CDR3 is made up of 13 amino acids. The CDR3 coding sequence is TGCAGTGTCATAGGGCCCGCCGGAGATACGCAGTATTTT. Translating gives CSVIGPAGDTQYF.

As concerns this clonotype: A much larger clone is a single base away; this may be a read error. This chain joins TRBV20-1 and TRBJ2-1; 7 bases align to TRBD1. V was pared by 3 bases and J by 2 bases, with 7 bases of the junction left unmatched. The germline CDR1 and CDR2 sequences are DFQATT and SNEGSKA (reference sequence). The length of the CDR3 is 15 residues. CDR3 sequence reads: CSASIRQGPYNEQFF. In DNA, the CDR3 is TGCAGTGCTAGTATTCGACAGGGACCCTACAATGAGCAGTTCTTC.

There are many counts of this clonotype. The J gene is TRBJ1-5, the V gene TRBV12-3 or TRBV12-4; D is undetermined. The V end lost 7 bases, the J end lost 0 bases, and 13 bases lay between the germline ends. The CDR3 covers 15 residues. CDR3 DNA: TGTGCCAGCATGAAAGATGGCAATAGCAATCAGCCCCAGCATTTT. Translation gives CASMKDGNSNQPQHF.

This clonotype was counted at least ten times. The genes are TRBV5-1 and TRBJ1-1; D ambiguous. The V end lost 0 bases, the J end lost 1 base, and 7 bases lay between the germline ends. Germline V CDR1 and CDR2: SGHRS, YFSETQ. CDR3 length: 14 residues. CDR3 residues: CASSLDPGNTEAFF. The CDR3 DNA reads TGCGCCAGCAGCTTGGACCCGGGGAACACTGAAGCTTTCTTT.

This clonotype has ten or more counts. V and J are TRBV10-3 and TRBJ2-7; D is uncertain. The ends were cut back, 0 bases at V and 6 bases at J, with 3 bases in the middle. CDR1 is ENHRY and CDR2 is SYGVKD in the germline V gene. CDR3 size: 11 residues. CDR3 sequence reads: CAISESAEQYF. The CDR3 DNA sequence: TGTGCCATCAGTGAGTCGGCCGAGCAGTACTTC.

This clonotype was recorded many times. CDR3 protein: CASSPRAFGQPHF. CDR3 nucleotide sequence: TGTGCCAGCAGCCCCAGGGCCTTTGGACAGCCTCATTTT. The chain combines TRBV6-1 with TRBJ1-5, with D perhaps TRBD1 (6 bases). Germline V CDR1 and CDR2: MNHNS, SASEGT. This CDR3 contains 13 residues. The germline V and J ends were trimmed by 6 bases and 16 bases, with 22 bases remaining between them.

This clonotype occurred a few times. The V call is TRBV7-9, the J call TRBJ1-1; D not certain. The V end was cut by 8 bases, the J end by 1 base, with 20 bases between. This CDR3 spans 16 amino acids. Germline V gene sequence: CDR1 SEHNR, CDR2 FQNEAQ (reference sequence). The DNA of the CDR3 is TGTGCCAGCGGGAACCCCCTTTTAGCAGAGAACACTGAAGCTTTCTTT. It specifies CASGNPLLAENTEAFF.

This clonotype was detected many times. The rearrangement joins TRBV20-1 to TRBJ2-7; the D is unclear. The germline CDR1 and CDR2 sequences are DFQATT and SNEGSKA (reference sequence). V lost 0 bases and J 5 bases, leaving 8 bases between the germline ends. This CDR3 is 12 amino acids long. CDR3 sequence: CSARDQLDEQYF. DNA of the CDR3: TGCAGTGCTAGAGATCAACTGGACGAGCAGTACTTC.

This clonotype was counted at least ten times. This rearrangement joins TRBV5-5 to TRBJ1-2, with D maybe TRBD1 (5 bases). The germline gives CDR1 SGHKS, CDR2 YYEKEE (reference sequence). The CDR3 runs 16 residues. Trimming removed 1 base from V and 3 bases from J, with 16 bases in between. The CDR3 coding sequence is TGTGCCAGCAGCTTGAGGGTTGGGCAGGGTTACTATGGCTACACCTTC. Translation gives CASSLRVGQGYYGYTF.

The CDR3 is CASSRTTEGEQYF. In DNA, the CDR3 is TGCGCCAGCAGTCGGACCACCGAGGGGGAGCAGTACTTC. The J gene is TRBJ2-7, the V gene TRBV10-1; D possibly matches TRBD1 or TRBD2 (5 bases each). The CDR3 runs 13 residues. Trimming took off 5 bases at V and 7 bases at J, with 15 bases between the two ends. CDR1 is WNHNN and CDR2 is SYGVQD in the germline V gene (reference sequence).

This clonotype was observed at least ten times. CDR3 sequence reads: CASSPPGTGGTDTQYF. The CDR3 coding sequence is TGTGCCAGCAGCCCTCCTGGGACAGGGGGGACAGATACGCAGTATTTT. This chain uses TRBV28 with TRBJ2-3, with 11 bases identical to TRBD1. The CDR3 runs to 16 residues. J gave up 3 bases and V 6 bases, and 8 bases lay outside the gene matches. CDR1 is MDHEN, CDR2 SYDVKM, per germline.

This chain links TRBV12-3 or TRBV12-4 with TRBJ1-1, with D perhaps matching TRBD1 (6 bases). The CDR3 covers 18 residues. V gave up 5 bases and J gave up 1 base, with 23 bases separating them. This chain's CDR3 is CASSPRTRQASQNTEAFF. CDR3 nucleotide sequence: TGTGCCAGCAGTCCCCGAACTCGACAGGCCTCCCAGAACACTGAAGCTTTCTTT.

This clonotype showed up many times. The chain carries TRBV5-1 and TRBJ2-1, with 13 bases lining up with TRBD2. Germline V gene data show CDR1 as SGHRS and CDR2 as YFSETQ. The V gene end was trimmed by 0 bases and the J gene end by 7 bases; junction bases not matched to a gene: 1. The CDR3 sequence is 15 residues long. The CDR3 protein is CASSLGTSGSNEQFF. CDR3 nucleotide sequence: TGCGCCAGCAGCTTGGGGACTAGCGGGAGTAATGAGCAGTTCTTC.